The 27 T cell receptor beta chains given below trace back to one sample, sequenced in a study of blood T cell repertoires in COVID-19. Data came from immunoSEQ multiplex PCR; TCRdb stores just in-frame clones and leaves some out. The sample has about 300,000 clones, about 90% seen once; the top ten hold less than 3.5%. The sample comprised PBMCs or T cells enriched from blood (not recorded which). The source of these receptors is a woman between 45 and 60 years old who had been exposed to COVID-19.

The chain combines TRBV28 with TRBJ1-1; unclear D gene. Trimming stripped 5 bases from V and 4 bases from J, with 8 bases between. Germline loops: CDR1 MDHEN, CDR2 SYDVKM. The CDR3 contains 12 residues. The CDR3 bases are TGTGCCAGCAGTACATTCCGCACTGAAGCTTTCTTT. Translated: CASSTFRTEAFF.

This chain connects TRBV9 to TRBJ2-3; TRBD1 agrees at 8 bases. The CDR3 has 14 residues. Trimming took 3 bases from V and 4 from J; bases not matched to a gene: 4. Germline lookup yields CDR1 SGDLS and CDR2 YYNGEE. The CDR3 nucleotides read TGTGCCAGCAGCGCACACAGGGGGGCAGATACGCAGTATTTT. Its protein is CASSAHRGADTQYF.

CDR3: CASSSATEGYTF. The CDR3 DNA sequence: TGTGCCAGCAGCTCCGCGACGGAGGGCTACACCTTC. The chain is built from TRBV7-2 and TRBJ1-2; D remains ambiguous. The CDR3 extends over 12 amino acids. Germline V gene lookup returns CDR1 SGHTA and CDR2 FQGNSA. Trimming shortened V by 4 bases and J by 8 bases, and 11 bases separated the two germline ends.

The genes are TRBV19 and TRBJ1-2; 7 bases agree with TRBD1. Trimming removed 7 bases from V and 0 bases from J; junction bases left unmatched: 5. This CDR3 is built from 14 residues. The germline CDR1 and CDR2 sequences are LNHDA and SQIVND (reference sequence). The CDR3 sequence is CASNWDSSNYGYTF. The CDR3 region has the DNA TGTGCCAGTAACTGGGACAGCTCTAACTATGGCTACACCTTC.

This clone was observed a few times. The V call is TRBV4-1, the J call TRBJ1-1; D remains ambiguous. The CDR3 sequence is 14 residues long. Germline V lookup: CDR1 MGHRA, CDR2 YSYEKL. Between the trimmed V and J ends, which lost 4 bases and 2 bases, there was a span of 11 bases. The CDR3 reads CASSLKPGNTEAFF. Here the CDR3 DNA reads TGCGCCAGCAGCCTCAAACCGGGAAACACTGAAGCTTTCTTT.

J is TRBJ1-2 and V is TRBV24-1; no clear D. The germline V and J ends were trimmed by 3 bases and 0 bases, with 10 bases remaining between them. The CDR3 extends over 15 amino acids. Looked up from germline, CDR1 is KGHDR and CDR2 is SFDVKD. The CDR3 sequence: CATSDGLTTNYGYTF. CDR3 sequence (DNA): TGTGCCACCAGTGATGGACTGACAACTAACTATGGCTACACCTTC.

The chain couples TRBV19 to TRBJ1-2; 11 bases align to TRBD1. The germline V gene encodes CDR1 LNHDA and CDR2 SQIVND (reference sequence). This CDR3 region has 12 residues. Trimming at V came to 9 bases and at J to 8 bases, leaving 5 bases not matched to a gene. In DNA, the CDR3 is TGTGCCAGCGCGGACAGGGGGCGAGGCTACACCTTC. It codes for CASADRGRGYTF. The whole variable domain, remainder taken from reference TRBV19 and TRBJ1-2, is DGGITQSPKYLFRKEGQNVTLSCEQNLNHDAMYWYRQDPGQGLRLIYYSQIVNDFQKGDIAEGYSVSREKKESFPLTVTSAQKNPTAFYLCASADRGRGYTFGSGTRLTVV.

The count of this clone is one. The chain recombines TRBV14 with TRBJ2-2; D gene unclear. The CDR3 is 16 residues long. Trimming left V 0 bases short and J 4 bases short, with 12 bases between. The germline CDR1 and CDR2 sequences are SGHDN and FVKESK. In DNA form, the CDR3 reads TGTGCCAGCAGCCAAGAGAGGTACCGAGGCACCGGGGAGCTGTTTTTT. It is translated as CASSQERYRGTGELFF.

CDR3 residues: CASSITQGRENSNQPQHF. The CDR3, as DNA: TGTGCCAGCAGCATTACCCAGGGGCGCGAAAATAGCAATCAGCCCCAGCATTTT. This rearrangement joins TRBV5-6 to TRBJ1-5, with TRBD1 as a possible D gene (6 bases). Per the germline V gene, CDR1 is SGHDT and CDR2 is YYEEEE. The CDR3 is 18 amino acids. Trimming took off 4 bases at V and 0 bases at J, with 20 bases between the two ends.

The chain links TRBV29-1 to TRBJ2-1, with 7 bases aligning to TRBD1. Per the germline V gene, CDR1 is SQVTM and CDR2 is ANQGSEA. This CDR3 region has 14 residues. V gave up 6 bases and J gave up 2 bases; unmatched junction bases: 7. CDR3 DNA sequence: TGCAGCGTCCTCGGGACAGTCCCCTACAATGAGCAGTTCTTC. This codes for CSVLGTVPYNEQFF.

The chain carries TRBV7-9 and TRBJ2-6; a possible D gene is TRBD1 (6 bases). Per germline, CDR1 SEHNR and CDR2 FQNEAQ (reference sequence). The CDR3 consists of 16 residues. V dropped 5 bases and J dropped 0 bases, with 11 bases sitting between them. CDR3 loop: CASSTSRGSGANVLTF. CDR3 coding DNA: TGTGCCAGCAGCACCAGCAGGGGCTCTGGGGCCAACGTCCTGACTTTC.

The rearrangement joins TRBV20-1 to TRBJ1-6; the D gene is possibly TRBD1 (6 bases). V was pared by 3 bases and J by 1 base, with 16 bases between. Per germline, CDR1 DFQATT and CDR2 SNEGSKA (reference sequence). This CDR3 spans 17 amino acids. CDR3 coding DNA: TGCAGTGCTAGTAGCAGGGGCGAAATTTCCTATAATTCACCCCTCCACTTT. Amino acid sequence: CSASSRGEISYNSPLHF.

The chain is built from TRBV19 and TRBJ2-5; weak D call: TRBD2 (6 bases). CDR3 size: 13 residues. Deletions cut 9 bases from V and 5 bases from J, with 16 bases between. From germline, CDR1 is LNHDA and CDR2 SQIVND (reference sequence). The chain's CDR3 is CASSRREKETQYF. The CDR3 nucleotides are TGTGCCAGCTCCCGTCGGGAGAAGGAGACCCAGTACTTC.

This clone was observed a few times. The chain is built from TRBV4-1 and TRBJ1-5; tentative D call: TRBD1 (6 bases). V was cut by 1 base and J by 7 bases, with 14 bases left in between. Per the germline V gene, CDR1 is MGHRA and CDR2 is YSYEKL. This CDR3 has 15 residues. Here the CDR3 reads CASSQVQGIYQPQHF. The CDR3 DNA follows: TGCGCCAGCAGCCAAGTGCAGGGGATCTACCAGCCCCAGCATTTT.

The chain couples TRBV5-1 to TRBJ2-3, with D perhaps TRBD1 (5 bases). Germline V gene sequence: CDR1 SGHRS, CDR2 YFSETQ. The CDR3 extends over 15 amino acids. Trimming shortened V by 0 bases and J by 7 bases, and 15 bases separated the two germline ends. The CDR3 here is CASSLVDKTQYTQYF. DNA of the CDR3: TGCGCCAGCAGCTTGGTGGACAAGACACAATATACGCAGTATTTT.

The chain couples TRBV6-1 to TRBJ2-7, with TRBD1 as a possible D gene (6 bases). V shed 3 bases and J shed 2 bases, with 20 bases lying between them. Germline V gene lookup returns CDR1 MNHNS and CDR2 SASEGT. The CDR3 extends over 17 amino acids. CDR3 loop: CASSELLGTAGAYEQYF. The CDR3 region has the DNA TGTGCCAGCAGTGAGCTTCTCGGGACCGCAGGGGCCTACGAGCAGTACTTC.

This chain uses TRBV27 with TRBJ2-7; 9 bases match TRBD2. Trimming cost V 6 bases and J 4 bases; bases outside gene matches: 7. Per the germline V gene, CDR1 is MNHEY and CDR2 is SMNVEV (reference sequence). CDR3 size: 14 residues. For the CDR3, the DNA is TGTGCCAGCAGGGCCGGGACTAGCCATTACGAGCAGTACTTC. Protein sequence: CASRAGTSHYEQYF.

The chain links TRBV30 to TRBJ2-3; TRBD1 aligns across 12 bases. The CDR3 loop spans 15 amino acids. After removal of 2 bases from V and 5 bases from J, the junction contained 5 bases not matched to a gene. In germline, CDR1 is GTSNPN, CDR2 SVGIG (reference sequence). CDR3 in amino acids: CAWSTGTGGVDTQYF. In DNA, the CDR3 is TGTGCCTGGAGTACCGGGACAGGGGGCGTAGATACGCAGTATTTT.

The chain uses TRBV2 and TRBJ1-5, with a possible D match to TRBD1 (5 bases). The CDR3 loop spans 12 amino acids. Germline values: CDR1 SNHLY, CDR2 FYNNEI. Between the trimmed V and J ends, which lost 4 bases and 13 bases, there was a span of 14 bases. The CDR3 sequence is CASSGFPQGQHF. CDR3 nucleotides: TGTGCCAGCAGTGGATTTCCGCAGGGACAGCATTTT.

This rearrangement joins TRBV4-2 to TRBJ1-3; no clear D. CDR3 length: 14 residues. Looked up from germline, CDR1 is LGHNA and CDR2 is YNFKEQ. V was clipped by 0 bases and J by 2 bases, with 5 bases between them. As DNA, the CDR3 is TGTGCCAGCAGCCAAGAGGGCGCTGGAAACACCATATATTTT. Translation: CASSQEGAGNTIYF.

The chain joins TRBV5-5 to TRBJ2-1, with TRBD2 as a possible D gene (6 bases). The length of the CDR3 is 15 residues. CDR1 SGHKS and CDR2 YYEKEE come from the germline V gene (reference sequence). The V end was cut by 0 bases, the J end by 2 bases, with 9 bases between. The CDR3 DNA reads TGTGCCAGCAGCTTGGTTGGCGGGGCCTACAATGAGCAGTTCTTC. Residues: CASSLVGGAYNEQFF.

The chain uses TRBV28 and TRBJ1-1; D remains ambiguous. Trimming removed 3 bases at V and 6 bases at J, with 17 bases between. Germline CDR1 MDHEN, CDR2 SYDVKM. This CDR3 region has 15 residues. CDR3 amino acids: CASSFLKMASSEAFF. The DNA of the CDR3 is TGTGCCAGCAGTTTTCTTAAGATGGCTTCTTCTGAAGCTTTCTTT.

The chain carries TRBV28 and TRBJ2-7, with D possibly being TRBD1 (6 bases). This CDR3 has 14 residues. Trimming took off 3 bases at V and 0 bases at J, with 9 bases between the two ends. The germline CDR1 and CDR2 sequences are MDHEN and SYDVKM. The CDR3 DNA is TGTGCCAGCAGTTTCCGGGACAACTCCTACGAGCAGTACTTC. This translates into CASSFRDNSYEQYF.

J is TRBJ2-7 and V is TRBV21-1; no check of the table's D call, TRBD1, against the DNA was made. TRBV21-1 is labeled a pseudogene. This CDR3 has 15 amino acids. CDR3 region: CASSPSGHLSYEQYF. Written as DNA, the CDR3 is TGTGCCAGCAGCCCCTCGGGACACCTCTCCTACGAGCAGTACTTC.

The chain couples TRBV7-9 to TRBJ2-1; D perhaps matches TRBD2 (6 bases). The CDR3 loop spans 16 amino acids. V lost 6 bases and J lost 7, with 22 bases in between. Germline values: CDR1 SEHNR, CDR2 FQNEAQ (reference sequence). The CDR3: CASSSTDSGWDNEQFF. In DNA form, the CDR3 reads TGTGCCAGCAGTTCCACAGATAGCGGATGGGATAATGAGCAGTTCTTC. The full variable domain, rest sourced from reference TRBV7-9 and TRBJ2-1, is DTGVSQNPRHKITKRGQNVTFRCDPISEHNRLYWYRQTLGQGPEFLTYFQNEAQLEKSRLLSDRFSAERPKGSFSTLEIQRTEQGDSAMYLCASSSTDSGWDNEQFFGPGTRLTVL.

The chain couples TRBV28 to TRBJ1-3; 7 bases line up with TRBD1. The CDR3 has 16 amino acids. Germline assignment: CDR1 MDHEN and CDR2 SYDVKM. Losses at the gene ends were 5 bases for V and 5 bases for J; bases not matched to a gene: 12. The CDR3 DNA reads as TGTGCCAGCAGTGTAAGCAAGACAGGGTTTAGAAACACCATATATTTT. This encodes CASSVSKTGFRNTIYF.

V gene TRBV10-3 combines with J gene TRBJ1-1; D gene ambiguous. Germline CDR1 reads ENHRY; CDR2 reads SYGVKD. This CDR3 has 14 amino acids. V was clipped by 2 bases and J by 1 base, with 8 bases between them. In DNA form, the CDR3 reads TGTGCCATCAGTGAGGCGATTCCGAACACTGAAGCTTTCTTT. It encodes CAISEAIPNTEAFF.